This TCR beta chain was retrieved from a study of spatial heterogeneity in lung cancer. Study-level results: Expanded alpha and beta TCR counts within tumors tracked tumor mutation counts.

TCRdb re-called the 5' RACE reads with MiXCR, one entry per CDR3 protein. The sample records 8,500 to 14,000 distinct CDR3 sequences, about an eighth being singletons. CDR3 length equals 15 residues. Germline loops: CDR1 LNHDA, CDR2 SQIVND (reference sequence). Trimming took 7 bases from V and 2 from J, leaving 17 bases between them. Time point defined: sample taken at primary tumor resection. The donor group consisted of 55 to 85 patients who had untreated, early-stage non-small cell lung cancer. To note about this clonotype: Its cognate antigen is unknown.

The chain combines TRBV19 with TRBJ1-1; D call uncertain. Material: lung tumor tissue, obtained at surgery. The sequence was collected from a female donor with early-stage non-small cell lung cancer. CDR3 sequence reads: CASNNLAAQNTEAFF. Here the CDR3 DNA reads TGTGCCAGTAACAACCTAGCCGCCCAAAACACTGAAGCTTTCTTT.